This record covers a single T cell receptor beta chain. Its specificity is not known. J lost 3 bases, V lost 1 base, and 7 bases had no gene match. Germline CDR1 SGHTA, CDR2 FQGNSA. The CDR3 is 17 residues long. These data are taken from a study of pediatric ulcerative colitis. On the study more broadly: Disease was pancolitis in seven or eight and left-sided in two, histology-confirmed.

The assay was immunoSEQ multiplex PCR, and TCRdb's table has in-frame clones only and misses some. Of some 60,000 clones in the sample, over 70% were seen once. Overall study results and limits: Ulcerative colitis patients shared more blood-rectal clones than controls. Two patients had blood samples with substantially reduced template counts.

The V gene is TRBV7-2, the J gene TRBJ2-3, with 10 bases fitting TRBD2. The clonotype originates from a boy aged 5 to 17 with moderate ulcerative colitis. The sample taken for sequencing was blood. The CDR3 DNA is TGTGCCAGCAGCTTAGTGGGAGCGGGAGGGCGGACAGATACGCAGTATTTT. This sequence encodes CASSLVGAGGRTDTQYF.